A selection of T cell receptor beta chains follows, all from one sample in a study of T cells in Graves' hyperthyroidism and ophthalmopathy. TCRdb re-analysed the multiplex PCR reads in MiXCR, keeping a single row per CDR3 protein. The sample contains under 350,000 distinct CDR3 sequences, roughly a fifth of which appear only once. Input material: blood. Receptor source: a woman in her 50s with Graves' hyperthyroidism. Each CDR3 is given without its conserved first and last residue.

TRBJ1-5,TRBV2,ASSEGSSNQPQH
TRBJ2-1,TRBV3-1,ASSQGRLDYNEQF
TRBJ2-1,TRBV2,ASSDGGDKEF
TRBJ1-5,TRBV20-1,SARENIFNQPQH
TRBJ1-2,TRBV2,ASPGTGVSYGYT
TRBJ2-7,TRBV30,AFARGQYEQY
TRBJ2-1,TRBV30,AWGVRTIGSRIGQF
TRBJ1-6,TRBV5-5,ASSLGTGDGNSPLH
TRBJ2-6,TRBV7-3,ASSSPAGANVLT
TRBJ2-2,TRBV18,ASSPLLRGGTGELF
TRBJ2-1,TRBV28,ASSFAGTSGRIVGSYNEQF
TRBJ2-3,TRBV11-2,ASSLVGGGPPDTQY
TRBJ1-2,TRBV12-3/TRBV12-4,ASSSYRDRGLSYT
TRBJ1-5,TRBV4-1,ASSQGPNSNQPQH
TRBJ2-3,TRBV13,ASSLGVGDTQY
TRBJ2-5,TRBV9,ASSSNTGTQETQY
TRBJ1-2,TRBV5-1,ASSLMEGGLYGYT
TRBJ2-7,TRBV27,ASSLFPSGSFSEQY
TRBJ1-1,TRBV7-8,ASSLGRRKGTEAF
TRBJ2-1,TRBV7-3,ASSPDYGANEQF
TRBJ1-6,TRBV4-1,ASSQDRQVYNSPPH
TRBJ2-5,TRBV28,ASSLGEGAHETQY
TRBJ1-5,TRBV7-9,ASSSNGWEPQH
TRBJ1-1,TRBV11-2,ASSTRQLLNTEAF
TRBJ1-2,TRBV12-3/TRBV12-4,ASSFGTPGYT
TRBJ2-1,TRBV2,ASSARLAGVNNEQF
TRBJ2-7,TRBV27,ASSFRGKYNEQY
TRBJ1-1,TRBV5-6,ASSLRLNLATEAF
TRBJ1-3,TRBV6-5,ASSYSVRGASGNTIY
TRBJ2-3,TRBV7-9,ASSLHTVGRDTQY
TRBJ1-2,TRBV5-4,ASSLGQWSYT
TRBJ1-1,TRBV12-3/TRBV12-4,ASSLYRRKNTEAF
TRBJ2-7,TRBV27,ASSPGGEVLYEQY
TRBJ2-3,TRBV20-1,SAREGAGGTADTQY
TRBJ2-7,TRBV15,ATNRAPDRGGYEQY
TRBJ2-7,TRBV19,ASSSRDRGLEQY